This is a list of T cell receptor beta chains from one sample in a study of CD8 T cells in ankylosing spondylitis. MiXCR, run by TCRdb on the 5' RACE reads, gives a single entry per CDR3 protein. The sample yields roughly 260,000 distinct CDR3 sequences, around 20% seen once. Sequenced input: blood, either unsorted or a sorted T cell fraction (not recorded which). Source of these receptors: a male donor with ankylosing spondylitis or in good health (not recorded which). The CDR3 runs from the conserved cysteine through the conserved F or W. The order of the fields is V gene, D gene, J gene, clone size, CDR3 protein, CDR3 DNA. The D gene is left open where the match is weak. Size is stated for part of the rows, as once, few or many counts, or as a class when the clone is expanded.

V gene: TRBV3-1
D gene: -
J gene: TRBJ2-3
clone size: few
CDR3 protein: CASSQLGGEWDTQYF
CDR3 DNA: TGTGCCAGCAGCCAATTGGGGGGCGAGTGGGATACGCAGTATTTT

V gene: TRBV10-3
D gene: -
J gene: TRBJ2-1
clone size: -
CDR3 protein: CAISASLLGGTEQFF
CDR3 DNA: TGTGCCATCAGTGCCTCCTTATTGGGGGGCACTGAGCAGTTCTTC

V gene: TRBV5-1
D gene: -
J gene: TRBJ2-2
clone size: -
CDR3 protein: CASSLVGTKNTGELFF
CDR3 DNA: TGCGCCAGCAGCTTGGTTGGGACCAAGAACACCGGGGAGCTGTTTTTT

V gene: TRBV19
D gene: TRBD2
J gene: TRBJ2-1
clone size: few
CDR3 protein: CASSPIRASGSDEQFF
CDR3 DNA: TGTGCCAGTAGCCCCATCCGGGCTAGCGGGAGTGATGAGCAGTTCTTC

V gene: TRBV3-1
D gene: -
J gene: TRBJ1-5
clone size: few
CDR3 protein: CASSQMAGNQPQHF
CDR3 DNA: TGTGCCAGCAGCCAAATGGCCGGGAATCAGCCCCAGCATTTT

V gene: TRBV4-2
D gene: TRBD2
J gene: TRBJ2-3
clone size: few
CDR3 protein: CASSRGTSGGADTQYF
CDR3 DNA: TGTGCCAGCAGCCGAGGGACTAGCGGGGGGGCCGATACGCAGTATTTT

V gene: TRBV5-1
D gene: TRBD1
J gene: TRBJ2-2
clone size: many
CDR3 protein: CASSPGQAGGGELFF
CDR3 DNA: TGCGCCAGCAGCCCGGGACAGGCCGGGGGCGGGGAGCTGTTTTTT

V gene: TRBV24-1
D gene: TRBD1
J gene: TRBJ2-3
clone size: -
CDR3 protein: CATSDRDRASDTQYF
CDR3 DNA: TGTGCCACCAGTGACCGGGACAGGGCGTCAGATACGCAGTATTTT

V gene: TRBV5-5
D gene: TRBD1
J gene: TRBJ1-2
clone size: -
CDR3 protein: CASSLSPRTGGSGYTF
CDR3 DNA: TGTGCCAGCAGCCTAAGCCCTAGGACAGGGGGCAGTGGCTACACCTTC

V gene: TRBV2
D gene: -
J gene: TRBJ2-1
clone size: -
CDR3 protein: CASSEAGGGVNNEQFF
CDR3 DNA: TGTGCCAGCAGTGAAGCCGGGGGCGGGGTCAACAATGAGCAGTTCTTC

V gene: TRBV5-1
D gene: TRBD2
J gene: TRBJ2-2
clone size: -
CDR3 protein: CASSLAGLAGVSGELFF
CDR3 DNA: TGCGCCAGCAGCTTGGCCGGACTAGCGGGAGTTTCCGGGGAGCTGTTTTTT

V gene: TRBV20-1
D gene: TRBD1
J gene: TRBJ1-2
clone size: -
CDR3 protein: CSARLQGFGGYTF
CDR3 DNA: TGCAGTGCTAGACTACAGGGGTTCGGGGGCTACACCTTC

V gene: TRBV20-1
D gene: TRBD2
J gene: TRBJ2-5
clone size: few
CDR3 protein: CSARDLGLADYQETQYF
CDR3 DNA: TGCAGTGCTAGAGACCTCGGACTAGCGGATTACCAAGAGACCCAGTACTTC

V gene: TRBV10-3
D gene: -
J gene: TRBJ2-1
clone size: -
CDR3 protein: CAISESINSGSPRSFF
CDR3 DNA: TGTGCCATCAGTGAGTCCATTAACTCCGGGTCCCCTCGTTCATTCTTC

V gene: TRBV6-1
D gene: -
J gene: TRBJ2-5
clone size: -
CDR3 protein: CASSQGGIQETQYF
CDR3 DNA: TGTGCCAGCAGTCAAGGAGGCATCCAAGAGACCCAGTACTTC

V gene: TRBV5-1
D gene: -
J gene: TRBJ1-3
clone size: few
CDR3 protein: CASSLDRRNTIYF
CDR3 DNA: TGCGCCAGCAGCTTGGACAGAAGAAACACCATATATTTT

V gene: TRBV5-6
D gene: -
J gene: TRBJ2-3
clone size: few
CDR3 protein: CASSFPSAEGDTQYF
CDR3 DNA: TGTGCCAGCAGCTTTCCCTCGGCGGAGGGAGATACGCAGTATTTT

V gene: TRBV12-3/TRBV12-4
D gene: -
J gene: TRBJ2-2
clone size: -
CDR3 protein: CASSFVPLTGELFF
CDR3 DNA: TGTGCCAGCAGTTTTGTACCGCTCACCGGGGAGCTGTTTTTT

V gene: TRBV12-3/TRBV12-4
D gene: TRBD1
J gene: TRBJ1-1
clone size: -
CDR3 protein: CASRIGTVTEAFF
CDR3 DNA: TGTGCCAGCAGAATTGGGACAGTTACTGAAGCTTTCTTT

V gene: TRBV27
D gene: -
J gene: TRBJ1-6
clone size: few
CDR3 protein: CASSFAGMNSPLHF
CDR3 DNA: TGTGCCAGCAGTTTCGCAGGGATGAATTCACCCCTCCACTTT